This note documents a single TCR beta chain sequence. This CDR3 has 16 amino acids. The germline CDR1 and CDR2 sequences are SEHNR and FQNEAQ (reference sequence). The V end lost 5 bases, the J end lost 3 bases, and 19 bases lay between the germline ends. This entry belongs to a study of response to subunit inactivated influenza vaccine. MiXCR was run by TCRdb on the RT-PCR reads, yielding one entry per CDR3 protein. This table holds 500,000 to 750,000 distinct CDR3 sequences, 11% to 15% found once. The sample here was PBMCs from blood, taken 12 days after vaccination. The source of this sequence is a middle-aged man who received an inactivated influenza vaccine. The chain uses TRBV7-9 and TRBJ1-1; maybe TRBD1 (5 bases). Here the CDR3 reads CASSIRRWGEDTEAFF. The CDR3 DNA reads as TGTGCCAGCAGCATTAGACGGTGGGGGGAGGACACTGAAGCTTTCTTT.